What follows describes a single T cell receptor (beta chain). Its matching antigen is unknown. The data belong to a study of shared clonotypes between healthy human individuals. Study-wide points: Four donors shared about 5% of their naive CD4 clonotypes.

Trimming cost V 10 bases and J 9 bases; bases outside gene matches: 9. Per germline, CDR1 MGHDK and CDR2 SYGVNS. The CDR3 extends over 13 amino acids. Genomic DNA belonging to each subset was distributed in equal measure over several immunoSEQ plates. Replicate PCRs from sorted subsets contained approximately 220 ng DNA, which is tens of thousands of T cell genomes. Sequencing used immunoSEQ multiplex PCR; TCRdb keeps in-frame clones, though not all of them. The sample lists more than 550,000 clones, 55% to 80% occurring once. Input material: memory CD4+ T cells sorted from blood. Subset specified: CD45RA-negative fraction. V and J are TRBV25-1 and TRBJ2-1; TRBD2 matches 10 bases. This TCR was recovered from a woman in her twenties or thirties in good health. CDR3 in amino acids: CATQPGLAREQFF. CDR3 nucleotides: TGTGCCACCCAACCGGGACTAGCGCGTGAGCAGTTCTTC.